This T cell receptor (beta chain) was obtained from a study of cytomegalovirus exposure and HLA in healthy donors. Of note for this clone: Its antigen is as yet unknown.

Both 60 Vbeta primers and 13 Jbeta primers went into the PCR. This table comes from immunoSEQ multiplex PCR, and its TCRdb copy is limited to in-frame clones, with some not included. The listing contains 60,000 to 75,000 clones. General study points: Researchers reported from a later analysis that most CMV-associated TCR beta chains appeared HLA-restricted.

Sequenced: PBMCs. The TCR comes from a female donor in good health and CMV-seropositive.

Here the CDR3 DNA reads TGTGCCAGCACCCTCATGGGGAGCAATGAGCAGTTCTTC. Translation gives CASTLMGSNEQFF. The V call is TRBV6-5, the J call TRBJ2-1; perhaps TRBD2 as D (5 bases). CDR3 size: 13 residues. Germline assignment: CDR1 MNHEY and CDR2 SVGAGI. Trimming shortened V by 7 bases and J by 6 bases, and 13 bases separated the two germline ends.